This TCR beta chain was identified during a study of early stage breast cancer tumors. Study information: ER+/PR+/HER2- status applied to about 80% of the 16 invasive breast tumors.

V was clipped by 4 bases and J by 1 base, with 12 bases between them. CDR1 is SGDLS and CDR2 is YYNGEE in the germline V gene. The length of the CDR3 is 14 residues. Only in-frame clones appear in the TCRdb table, and some are missing; sequencing was by immunoSEQ multiplex PCR. The repertoire holds tens of thousands of clones, with around 73% as singletons. The origin of this receptor is a person aged 45 to 60 with breast cancer. Source material: blood. The chain has TRBV9 and TRBJ2-7; a weak D match, TRBD1 (6 bases). Written as DNA, the CDR3 is TGTGCCAGCAGCCAAGAGGGGGAATCCTACGAGCAGTACTTC. Translation gives CASSQEGESYEQYF.